The clone carrying this T cell receptor (beta chain) was observed many times. Its cognate antigen is unknown. This entry belongs to a study of T cells after posttransplantation cyclophosphamide. Study-level findings and limits: Donor-recipient repertoire similarity was low at 1-2 months, rising over year one. TRB overlap between skin or GI tissue T cells and blood was limited.

Libraries were prepared by immunoSEQ multiplex PCR; TCRdb keeps only in-frame clonotypes and omits some of them. The sample yields roughly 41,000 clones, without any singletons. CDR1 KGHSH and CDR2 LQKENI come from the germline V gene. Trimming stripped 0 bases from V and 8 bases from J, with 7 bases between. This CDR3 is 13 amino acids long. The related graft donor's blood sample was taken on the day of bone marrow donation. The receptor's source is a man in his thirties or forties in good health and a related stem cell transplant donor. The specimen sequenced was PBMCs. This rearrangement joins TRBV18 to TRBJ1-4, with D unclear. The CDR3 spells CASSPPLREKLFF. The CDR3 DNA follows: TGTGCCAGCTCACCACCTTTGCGGGAAAAACTGTTTTTT.